This T cell receptor (beta chain) is drawn from a study of blood T cell repertoires in COVID-19. Overall study: Nucleic acid was either cDNA or gDNA, and it came from T cells, B-cell-depleted T cells, or PBMCs.

Participants reported their clinical history, and cohort assignment relied on those reports. Symptom resolution, clearance, or two negative PCRs marked donors in Cohort 3 as recovered. Trimming pared 0 bases from V and 3 bases from J, leaving 21 bases between. CDR1 is LGHDT, CDR2 YNNKEL, per germline (reference sequence). The CDR3 is 18 residues long. In the original processing: Estimation of nucleated cell counts was performed using reference gene primer amplification. Sequencing was performed with immunoSEQ multiplex PCR; in TCRdb, only in-frame clones are kept and a portion is missing. V and J calls plus clone size are reproduced from that table; the DNA served to infer D and trimming. The data hold under 300,000 clones, with approximately 86% observed a single time.

The clonotype originates from a woman in her 30s who had recovered from COVID-19. The gene calls are TRBV3-1 (or the pseudogene TRBV3-2) and TRBJ2-7; no clear D gene. Sequencing was performed on PBMCs or T cells enriched from blood (not recorded which). CDR3 sequence reads: CASSQDRSLQSILYEQYF. The CDR3 DNA reads TGTGCCAGCAGCCAAGATCGCTCTCTTCAGTCGATCCTCTACGAGCAGTACTTC.